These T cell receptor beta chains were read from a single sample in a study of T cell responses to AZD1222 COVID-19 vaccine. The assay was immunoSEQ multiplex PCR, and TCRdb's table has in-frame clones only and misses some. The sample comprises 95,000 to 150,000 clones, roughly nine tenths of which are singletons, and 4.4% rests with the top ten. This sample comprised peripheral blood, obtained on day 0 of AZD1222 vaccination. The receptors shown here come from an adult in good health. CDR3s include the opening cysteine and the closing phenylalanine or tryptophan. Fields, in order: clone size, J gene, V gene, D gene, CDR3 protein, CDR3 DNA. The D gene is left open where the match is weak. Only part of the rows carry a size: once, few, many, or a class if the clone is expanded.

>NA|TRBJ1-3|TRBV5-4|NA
CASSLGPTPMGIYF
TGTGCCAGCAGCTTGGGACCTACTCCGATGGGCATATATTTT
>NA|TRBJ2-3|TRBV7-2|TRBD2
CASSVSGGAGDTQYF
TGTGCCAGCAGCGTTAGCGGGGGGGCCGGAGATACGCAGTATTTT
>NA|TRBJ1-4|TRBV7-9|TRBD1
CASSSPGQGPNEKLFF
TGTGCCAGCAGCAGCCCGGGACAGGGACCTAATGAAAAACTGTTTTTT
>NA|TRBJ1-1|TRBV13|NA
CASSLARKNTEAFF
TGTGCCAGCAGCTTAGCCAGGAAGAACACTGAAGCTTTCTTT
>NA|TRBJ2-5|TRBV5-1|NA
CASSQAQETQYF
TGCGCCAGCAGCCAGGCCCAAGAGACCCAGTACTTC
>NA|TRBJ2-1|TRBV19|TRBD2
CASKGSGSYNEQFF
TGTGCCAGTAAGGGTAGCGGGAGTTACAATGAGCAGTTCTTC
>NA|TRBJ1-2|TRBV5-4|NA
CASSLDGDGYTF
TGTGCCAGCAGCTTGGATGGGGATGGCTACACCTTC
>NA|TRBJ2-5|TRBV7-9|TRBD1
CASSGPGTGGGETQYF
TGTGCCAGCAGTGGGCCCGGGACAGGGGGTGGAGAGACCCAGTACTTC
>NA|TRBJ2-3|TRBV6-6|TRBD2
CASSLAGGTSTDTQYF
TGTGCCAGCAGTTTAGCGGGGGGGACCAGCACAGATACGCAGTATTTT
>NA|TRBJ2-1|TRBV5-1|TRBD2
CASSPVAAGPSYNEQFF
TGCGCCAGCAGCCCGGTAGCAGCGGGACCCTCCTACAATGAGCAGTTCTTC
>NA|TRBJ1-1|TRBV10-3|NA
CAISESRGAFF
TGTGCCATCAGTGAGTCAAGAGGAGCTTTCTTT
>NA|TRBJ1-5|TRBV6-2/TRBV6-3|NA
CASSLLGGQPQHF
TGTGCCAGCAGCCTACTCGGGGGACAGCCCCAGCATTTT
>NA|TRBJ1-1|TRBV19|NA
CASSIASGTEAFF
TGTGCCAGTAGTATAGCGAGTGGCACTGAAGCTTTCTTT
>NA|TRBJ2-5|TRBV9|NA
CASSTRPALIQETQYF
TGTGCCAGCAGCACCAGACCAGCGTTGATACAAGAGACCCAGTACTTC
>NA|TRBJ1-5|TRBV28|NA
CASSLSGLGNQPQHF
TGTGCCAGCAGTTTATCAGGGTTAGGCAATCAGCCCCAGCATTTT
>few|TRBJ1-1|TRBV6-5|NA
CASSYPGGNTEAFF
TGTGCCAGCAGTTACCCCGGGGGGAACACTGAAGCTTTCTTT
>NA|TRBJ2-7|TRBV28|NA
CASSLLGNVVAYEQYF
TGTGCCAGCAGTTTATTGGGAAATGTGGTAGCGTACGAGCAGTACTTC
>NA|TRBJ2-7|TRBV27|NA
CASSSNSGESYEQYF
TGTGCCAGCAGTTCTAATTCAGGGGAATCCTACGAGCAGTACTTC
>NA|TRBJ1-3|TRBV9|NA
CASSVDTAASGNTIYF
TGTGCCAGCAGCGTAGATACGGCAGCCTCTGGAAACACCATATATTTT
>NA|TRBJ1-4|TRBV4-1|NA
CASSRENRAVNEKLFF
TGCGCCAGCAGCCGGGAGAACAGGGCCGTCAATGAAAAACTGTTTTTT
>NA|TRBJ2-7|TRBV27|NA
CASSWALRPPWEQYF
TGTGCCAGCTCGTGGGCCTTGAGACCCCCTTGGGAGCAGTACTTC
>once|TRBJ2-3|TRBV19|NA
CASSIGAAAFTSTDTQYF
TGTGCCAGTAGTATAGGGGCGGCGGCCTTCACTAGCACAGATACGCAGTATTTT
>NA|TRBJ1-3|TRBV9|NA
CASSEPGNTIYF
TGTGCCAGCAGCGAACCTGGAAACACCATATATTTT
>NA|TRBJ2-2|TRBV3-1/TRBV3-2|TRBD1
CASSPGTAGNTGELFF
TGTGCCAGCAGCCCCGGGACAGCCGGGAACACCGGGGAGCTGTTTTTT
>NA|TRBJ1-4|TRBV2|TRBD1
CASDDREANEKLFF
TGTGCCAGTGATGACAGGGAGGCTAATGAAAAACTGTTTTTT
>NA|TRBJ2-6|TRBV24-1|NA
CATSEPRATSGANVLTF
TGTGCCACCAGTGAGCCCCGGGCCACCTCTGGGGCCAACGTCCTGACTTTC
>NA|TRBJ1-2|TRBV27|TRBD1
CASSLRDRDYGYTF
TGTGCCAGCAGTTTACGGGACAGGGACTATGGCTACACCTTC
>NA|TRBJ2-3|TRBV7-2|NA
CASSSRRQLSTDTQYF
TGTGCCAGCAGCTCGAGAAGGCAACTTAGCACAGATACGCAGTATTTT
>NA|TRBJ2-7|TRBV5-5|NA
CASSLGDGWYEQYF
TGTGCCAGCAGCTTGGGGGACGGGTGGTACGAGCAGTACTTC
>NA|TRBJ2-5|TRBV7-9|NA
CASSPTGVAIGTQYF
TGTGCCAGCAGCCCTACAGGAGTAGCTATCGGGACCCAGTACTTC
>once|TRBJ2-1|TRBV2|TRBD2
CASSEGLAYNEQFF
TGTGCCAGCAGTGAGGGACTAGCCTACAATGAGCAGTTCTTC
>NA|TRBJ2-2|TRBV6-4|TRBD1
CASRRQGNTGELFF
TGTGCCAGCCGCAGACAGGGGAACACCGGGGAGCTGTTTTTT
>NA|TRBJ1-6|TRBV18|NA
CASSQNSDYNSPLHF
TGTGCCAGCTCCCAGAACAGCGACTATAATTCACCCCTCCACTTT
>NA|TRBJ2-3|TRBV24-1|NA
CATSVHGSDTQYF
TGTGCCACCAGTGTACATGGGTCAGATACGCAGTATTTT
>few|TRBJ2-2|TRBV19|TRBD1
CASSRDRAPPGELFF
TGTGCCAGTAGTCGGGACAGGGCCCCCCCCGGGGAGCTGTTTTTT
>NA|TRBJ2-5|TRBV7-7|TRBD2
CASSSNRLAQETQYF
TGTGCCAGCAGCTCGAATAGACTAGCGCAAGAGACCCAGTACTTC
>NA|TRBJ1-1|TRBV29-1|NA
CSSHGPRTFSTEAFF
TGCAGCTCTCACGGGCCCCGAACCTTTAGCACTGAAGCTTTCTTT